A single sample gave rise to the 18 T cell receptor beta chains below, sequenced in a study of T cell responses to AZD1222 COVID-19 vaccine. Profiling relied on immunoSEQ multiplex PCR, and the TCRdb table lists in-frame clones only, not all of them. Here the sample spans around 160,000 clones, roughly nine tenths being singletons. Sequencing was performed on peripheral blood, taken 28 days after the second AZD1222 dose. The receptors originated from an adult who received the AZD1222 COVID-19 vaccine.

The V call is TRBV7-9, the J call TRBJ1-6; 9 nucleotides match TRBD1. The CDR3 extends over 16 amino acids. V shed 4 bases and J 4 bases; nucleotides not matched to a gene: 5. Germline CDR1 SEHNR, CDR2 FQNEAQ (reference sequence). The CDR3 sequence is CASSSLDRGYNSPLHF. The CDR3 region has the DNA TGTGCCAGCAGCTCATTGGACAGGGGATATAATTCACCCCTCCACTTT.

The rearrangement uses TRBV5-6 and TRBJ2-4; the D gene could be TRBD1 or TRBD2 (5 bases each). CDR1 and CDR2 from the germline V gene are SGHDT and YYEEEE. The V end was cut by 1 base, the J end by 2 bases, with 7 bases between. CDR3 length equals 14 residues. The CDR3 DNA is TGTGCCAGCAGCTTGTGGGGGTCCAAAAACATTCAGTACTTC. Translated, it gives CASSLWGSKNIQYF.

The V gene is TRBV18, the J gene TRBJ2-5, with 8 bases identical to TRBD2. The CDR3 runs 17 residues. In germline, CDR1 is KGHSH, CDR2 LQKENI. With 3 bases clipped from V and 5 bases from J, the junction kept 14 bases outside the gene matches. The CDR3 reads CASSPAGGRGPLETQYF. The CDR3 region has the DNA TGTGCCAGCTCACCCGCGGGGGGTCGGGGGCCGTTGGAGACCCAGTACTTC.

This chain uses TRBV19 with TRBJ2-2, with 8 bases aligning to TRBD2. The CDR3 covers 15 residues. The germline V gene has CDR1 LNHDA and CDR2 SQIVND (reference sequence). V lost 9 bases and J lost 4; bases outside the gene matches: 10. The CDR3 sequence: CASCRRGAITGELFF. The CDR3, as DNA: TGTGCCAGCTGCCGGCGGGGGGCTATCACCGGGGAGCTGTTTTTT.

This sequence joins TRBV9 and TRBJ1-2; 7 bases align to TRBD1. Germline loops: CDR1 SGDLS, CDR2 YYNGEE. The CDR3 is made up of 15 amino acids. Trimming at V came to 2 bases and at J to 4 bases, leaving 8 bases not matched to a gene. The DNA for the CDR3 is TGTGCCAGCAGCGTCGGGACAGCCCTAGGCTATGGCTACACCTTC. It specifies CASSVGTALGYGYTF.

The chain uses TRBV3-1 (or the pseudogene TRBV3-2) and TRBJ1-3; 7 bases align to TRBD1. V shed 5 bases and J 1 base; nucleotides not matched to a gene: 5. The CDR3 covers 15 residues. Germline lookup yields CDR1 LGHDT and CDR2 YNNKEL (reference sequence). The CDR3 reads CASSSRGRSGNTIYF. The DNA of the CDR3 is TGTGCCAGCAGCTCCAGGGGGAGGTCTGGAAACACCATATATTTT.

The V call is TRBV28, the J call TRBJ1-2; D call uncertain. Germline CDR1 and CDR2: MDHEN and SYDVKM. V was pared by 8 bases and J by 5 bases, with 15 bases between. The CDR3 consists of 13 residues. In DNA form, the CDR3 reads TGTGCCAGCGGATCAGGAGGCGGTTATGGCTACACCTTC. Protein: CASGSGGGYGYTF.

Comment on this clone: The junction differs from germline at one of its ends, possibly a read error. This chain uses TRBV7-7 with TRBJ1-1, with D unclear. Germline CDR1 SSHAT, CDR2 FNYEAQ (reference sequence). This CDR3 is built from 17 residues. The CDR3 sequence: CASSPGPAGPLNTEAFF. CDR3 coding DNA: TGTGCTAGCAGCCCTGGACCCGCTGGGCCATTGAACACTGAAGCTTTCTTT.

The chain combines TRBV5-1 with TRBJ1-2, with a possible D match to TRBD1 (6 bases). The germline V gene has CDR1 SGHRS and CDR2 YFSETQ. This CDR3 has 13 amino acids. V dropped 2 bases and J dropped 10 bases, with 15 bases sitting between them. The CDR3 sequence is CASSFPGTPFYTF. The CDR3 region has the DNA TGCGCCAGCAGCTTCCCCGGGACACCATTCTACACCTTC.

The CDR3 nucleotides read TGTGCCAGCAGGAAACACATTTCAACTAATGAAAAACTGTTTTTT. It translates to CASRKHISTNEKLFF. The rearrangement links TRBV6-5 to TRBJ1-4, with D hard to call. Germline CDR1 is MNHEY and CDR2 is SVGAGI. The CDR3 is made up of 15 amino acids. Trimming pared 6 bases from V and 0 bases from J, leaving 11 bases between.

This clone was observed a few times. The chain links TRBV6-5 to TRBJ2-1; TRBD1 aligns across 8 bases. Trimming removed 5 bases from V and 8 bases from J; junction bases left unmatched: 5. Looked up from germline, CDR1 is MNHEY and CDR2 is SVGAGI. This CDR3 spans 13 amino acids. The CDR3 sequence: CASSRDRGHEQFF. The CDR3 DNA reads as TGTGCCAGCAGTAGAGACAGGGGCCATGAGCAGTTCTTC.

V and J are TRBV6-5 and TRBJ2-5, with TRBD1 matching 9 bases. Germline lookup yields CDR1 MNHEY and CDR2 SVGAGI. V dropped 6 bases and J dropped 5; count of bases not matched to a gene: 7. This CDR3 contains 14 residues. The chain's CDR3 is CASSSGQGLETQYF. In nucleotides, the CDR3 is TGTGCCAGCAGCTCGGGACAGGGCCTTGAGACCCAGTACTTC.

V gene TRBV10-1 combines with J gene TRBJ2-2; no clear D. V was clipped by 3 bases and J by 2 bases, with 4 bases between them. The CDR3 spans 13 residues. From germline, CDR1 is WNHNN and CDR2 SYGVQD (reference sequence). The CDR3 DNA is TGCGCCAGCAGTGATCCTAACACCGGGGAGCTGTTTTTT. Protein product: CASSDPNTGELFF.

The genes are TRBV20-1 and TRBJ2-7; no clear D. V was pared by 6 bases and J by 3 bases, with 9 bases between. Looked up from germline, CDR1 is DFQATT and CDR2 is SNEGSKA (reference sequence). The CDR3 sequence is 11 residues long. The CDR3: CSAKVNYEQYF. CDR3 sequence (DNA): TGCAGTGCCAAGGTCAACTACGAGCAGTACTTC.

This clone was seen a handful of times. The chain recombines TRBV30 with TRBJ1-1; D gene uncertain. The V gene lost 3 bases and the J gene lost 0 bases, with 11 bases spanning the gap. The CDR3 sequence is 14 residues long. Germline V gene lookup returns CDR1 GTSNPN and CDR2 SVGIG (reference sequence). Written as DNA, the CDR3 is TGTGCCTGGAGGCGGATCTGGATGAACACTGAAGCTTTCTTT. Its protein is CAWRRIWMNTEAFF.

This clone was observed a single time. V is TRBV27 and J is TRBJ1-5, with TRBD1 matching 9 bases. The J segment lost 6 bases and the V segment lost 6 bases, leaving 9 bases of the junction unmatched. CDR1 MNHEY and CDR2 SMNVEV come from the germline V gene (reference sequence). This CDR3 region has 15 residues. CDR3 sequence (DNA): TGTGCCAGCAGCGCTTACAGGGGGCAGGTTCAGCCCCAGCATTTT. Protein: CASSAYRGQVQPQHF.

This chain uses TRBV18 with TRBJ1-2; D is possibly TRBD1 (6 bases). The V end was cut by 4 bases, the J end by 0 bases, with 15 bases between. The CDR3 totals 16 residues. In germline, CDR1 is KGHSH, CDR2 LQKENI. As DNA, the CDR3 is TGTGCCAGCTCACAAACGAGCCGGACAGCTAACTATGGCTACACCTTC. Amino acids: CASSQTSRTANYGYTF.

The chain employs TRBV30 and TRBJ2-7, with 14 positions matching TRBD2. The CDR3 contains 18 residues. Germline-derived CDR1 and CDR2 are GTSNPN and SVGIG (reference sequence). The J segment lost 2 bases and the V segment lost 2 bases, leaving 11 bases of the junction unmatched. The CDR3 DNA is TGTGCCTGGAGTCCGGGACTAGCGGGGGAATATAGCGCCTACGAGCAGTACTTC. Encoded protein: CAWSPGLAGEYSAYEQYF.